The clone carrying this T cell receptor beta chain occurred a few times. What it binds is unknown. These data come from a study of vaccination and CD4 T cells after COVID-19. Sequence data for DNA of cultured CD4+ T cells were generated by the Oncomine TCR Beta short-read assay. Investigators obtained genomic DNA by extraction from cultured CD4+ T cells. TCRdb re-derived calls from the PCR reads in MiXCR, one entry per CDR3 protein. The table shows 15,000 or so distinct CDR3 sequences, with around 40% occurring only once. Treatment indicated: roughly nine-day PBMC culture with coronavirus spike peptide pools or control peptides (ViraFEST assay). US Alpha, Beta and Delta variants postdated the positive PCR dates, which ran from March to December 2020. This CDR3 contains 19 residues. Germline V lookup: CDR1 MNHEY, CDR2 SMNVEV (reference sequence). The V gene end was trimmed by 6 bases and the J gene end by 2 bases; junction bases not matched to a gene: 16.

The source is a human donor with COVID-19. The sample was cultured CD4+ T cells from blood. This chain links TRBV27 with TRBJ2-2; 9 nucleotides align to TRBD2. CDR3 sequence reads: CASRRLGGGALVNTGELFF. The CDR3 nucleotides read TGTGCCAGCAGAAGACTTGGCGGGGGGGCGTTGGTAAACACCGGGGAGCTGTTTTTT.